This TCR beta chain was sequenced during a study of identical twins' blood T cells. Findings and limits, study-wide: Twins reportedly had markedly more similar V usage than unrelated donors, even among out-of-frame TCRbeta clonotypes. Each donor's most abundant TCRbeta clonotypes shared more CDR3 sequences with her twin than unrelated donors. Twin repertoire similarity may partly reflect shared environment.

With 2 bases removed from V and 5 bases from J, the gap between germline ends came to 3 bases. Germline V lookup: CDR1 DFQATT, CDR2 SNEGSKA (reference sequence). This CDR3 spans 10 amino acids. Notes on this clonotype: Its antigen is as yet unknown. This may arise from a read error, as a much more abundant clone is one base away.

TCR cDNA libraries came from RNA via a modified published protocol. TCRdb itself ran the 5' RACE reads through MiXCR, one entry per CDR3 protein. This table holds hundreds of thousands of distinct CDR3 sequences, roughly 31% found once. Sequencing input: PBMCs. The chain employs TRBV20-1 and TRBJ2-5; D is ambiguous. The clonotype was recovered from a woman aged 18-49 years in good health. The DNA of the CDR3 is TGCAGTGCTAGAAAGGAGACCCAGTACTTC. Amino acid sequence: CSARKETQYF.